Listed below are T cell receptor beta chains from one sample, sequenced in a study of blood T cell repertoires in COVID-19. Sequenced by immunoSEQ multiplex PCR; TCRdb stores in-frame clones only, minus some. The table shows 150,000 to 200,000 clones, with about 86% occurring only once. The sequencing input was peripheral blood. Receptors were obtained from a woman older than 75 with acute or convalescent COVID-19. The CDR3 runs from the conserved cysteine through the conserved F or W. Each record gives: CDR3 protein, CDR3 DNA, D gene, V gene, clone size, J gene. D genes are given only for firm matches. Some rows have no size entry. The others give once, few or many, or a class for an expanded clone.

cdr3_aa: CASSTLDRVQETQYF; cdr3_nt: TGTGCCAGTAGTACCCTCGACAGGGTTCAAGAGACCCAGTACTTC; d_call: TRBD1; v_call: TRBV19; clone_size: -; j_call: TRBJ2-5
cdr3_aa: CASSQAGQGYEQYF; cdr3_nt: TGTGCCAGCAGCCAAGCGGGACAGGGCTACGAGCAGTACTTC; d_call: TRBD1; v_call: TRBV3-1/TRBV3-2; clone_size: -; j_call: TRBJ2-7
cdr3_aa: CASSPGTGSAGELFF; cdr3_nt: TGTGCCAGCTCACCCGGGACAGGGTCTGCCGGGGAGCTGTTTTTT; d_call: TRBD1; v_call: TRBV18; clone_size: -; j_call: TRBJ2-2
cdr3_aa: CASHRVLDEQYF; cdr3_nt: TGTGCCAGTCACAGGGTGCTAGACGAGCAGTACTTC; d_call: -; v_call: TRBV6-5; clone_size: -; j_call: TRBJ2-7
cdr3_aa: CASSLEPGTDTQYF; cdr3_nt: TGTGCCAGCAGCTTGGAACCAGGGACAGATACGCAGTATTTT; d_call: -; v_call: TRBV5-4; clone_size: -; j_call: TRBJ2-3
cdr3_aa: CASTKEPYNEQFF; cdr3_nt: TGTGCCAGCACCAAAGAGCCATACAATGAGCAGTTCTTC; d_call: -; v_call: TRBV12-3/TRBV12-4; clone_size: -; j_call: TRBJ2-1
cdr3_aa: CASSLGQGQETQYF; cdr3_nt: TGTGCCAGCAGTCTAGGACAGGGCCAAGAGACCCAGTACTTC; d_call: TRBD1; v_call: TRBV27; clone_size: -; j_call: TRBJ2-5
cdr3_aa: CSASDSGRRYNEQFF; cdr3_nt: TGCAGTGCTAGTGACAGCGGGAGAAGGTACAATGAGCAGTTCTTC; d_call: TRBD2; v_call: TRBV20-1; clone_size: -; j_call: TRBJ2-1
cdr3_aa: CASSQGQGSYEQYF; cdr3_nt: TGTGCCAGCAGCCAAGGACAGGGTTCCTACGAGCAGTACTTC; d_call: TRBD1; v_call: TRBV3-1/TRBV3-2; clone_size: -; j_call: TRBJ2-7
cdr3_aa: CASSPAGVDNEQFF; cdr3_nt: TGTGCCAGCTCACCAGCGGGGGTCGACAATGAGCAGTTCTTC; d_call: TRBD2; v_call: TRBV18; clone_size: -; j_call: TRBJ2-1
cdr3_aa: CASSPNPVLSYNEQFF; cdr3_nt: TGTGCCAGCAGCCCAAACCCCGTTCTATCCTACAATGAGCAGTTCTTC; d_call: -; v_call: TRBV7-3; clone_size: -; j_call: TRBJ2-1
cdr3_aa: CASSWTRSAGTDTQYF; cdr3_nt: TGTGCCAGTAGCTGGACTAGGTCGGCGGGCACAGATACGCAGTATTTT; d_call: TRBD2; v_call: TRBV19; clone_size: -; j_call: TRBJ2-3
cdr3_aa: CASSQQPSGGANTQYF; cdr3_nt: TGTGCCAGCAGCCAACAGCCCAGCGGGGGGGCGAATACGCAGTATTTT; d_call: TRBD2; v_call: TRBV7-3; clone_size: -; j_call: TRBJ2-3
cdr3_aa: CASSTINTGELFF; cdr3_nt: TGTGCCAGTAGTACCATCAACACCGGGGAGCTGTTTTTT; d_call: -; v_call: TRBV19; clone_size: -; j_call: TRBJ2-2
cdr3_aa: CASSSTGLGYGYTF; cdr3_nt: TGCGCCAGCAGCTCGACAGGGCTAGGCTATGGCTACACCTTC; d_call: TRBD1; v_call: TRBV5-1; clone_size: once; j_call: TRBJ1-2
cdr3_aa: CASSRRGGGELFF; cdr3_nt: TGTGCCAGCAGTCGGCGGGGGGGCGGGGAGCTGTTTTTT; d_call: TRBD2; v_call: TRBV7-2; clone_size: once; j_call: TRBJ2-2
cdr3_aa: CASVGQGAVETQYF; cdr3_nt: TGTGCCAGCGTCGGACAGGGGGCTGTAGAGACCCAGTACTTC; d_call: TRBD1; v_call: TRBV18; clone_size: -; j_call: TRBJ2-5
cdr3_aa: CASSLLWGQQETQYF; cdr3_nt: TGTGCCAGCAGCTTACTATGGGGACAGCAAGAGACCCAGTACTTC; d_call: TRBD1; v_call: TRBV7-2; clone_size: -; j_call: TRBJ2-5
cdr3_aa: CASSYIQNNSPLHF; cdr3_nt: TGTGCCAGCAGTTACATACAGAATAATTCACCCCTCCACTTT; d_call: -; v_call: TRBV6-5; clone_size: -; j_call: TRBJ1-6
cdr3_aa: CASSRDRVVGYTF; cdr3_nt: TGTGCCAGCAGTAGGGACAGGGTTGTTGGCTACACCTTC; d_call: TRBD1; v_call: TRBV6-1; clone_size: -; j_call: TRBJ1-2
cdr3_aa: CAWLEGTYGYTF; cdr3_nt: TGTGCCTGGCTTGAGGGCACCTATGGCTACACCTTC; d_call: -; v_call: TRBV30; clone_size: -; j_call: TRBJ1-2
cdr3_aa: CASSADPGTGNTIYF; cdr3_nt: TGTGCCAGCAGCGCCGACCCAGGTACTGGAAACACCATATATTTT; d_call: -; v_call: TRBV7-2; clone_size: -; j_call: TRBJ1-3
cdr3_aa: CASSVATAGALQETQYF; cdr3_nt: TGTGCCAGCAGCGTAGCTACGGCGGGGGCTCTCCAAGAGACCCAGTACTTC; d_call: -; v_call: TRBV9; clone_size: -; j_call: TRBJ2-5
cdr3_aa: CASSYSKVGGELFF; cdr3_nt: TGTGCCAGCAGTTACTCTAAGGTGGGGGGGGAACTGTTTTTT; d_call: -; v_call: TRBV6-5; clone_size: -; j_call: TRBJ1-4
cdr3_aa: CASSEAGGTDEAFF; cdr3_nt: TGTGCCAGCAGTGAAGCGGGTGGCACAGATGAAGCTTTCTTT; d_call: -; v_call: TRBV2; clone_size: -; j_call: TRBJ1-1
cdr3_aa: CASSIPGTGTGYGYTF; cdr3_nt: TGTGCCAGTAGTATCCCCGGGACAGGGACAGGCTATGGCTACACCTTC; d_call: TRBD1; v_call: TRBV19; clone_size: -; j_call: TRBJ1-2
cdr3_aa: CASSLGLAGGFAGELFF; cdr3_nt: TGTGCCAGCAGTCTAGGACTAGCGGGAGGTTTCGCCGGGGAGCTGTTTTTT; d_call: TRBD2; v_call: TRBV2; clone_size: -; j_call: TRBJ2-2
cdr3_aa: CASSFGTSGRGEQYF; cdr3_nt: TGTGCCAGCTCCTTCGGGACTAGCGGGAGGGGAGAGCAGTACTTC; d_call: TRBD2; v_call: TRBV2; clone_size: -; j_call: TRBJ2-7
cdr3_aa: CASSPVPGQGAGGYTF; cdr3_nt: TGTGCCAGTAGCCCTGTACCGGGACAGGGGGCCGGTGGCTACACCTTC; d_call: TRBD1; v_call: TRBV19; clone_size: -; j_call: TRBJ1-2
cdr3_aa: CASSLQGISTDTQYF; cdr3_nt: TGCGCCAGCAGCCTGCAGGGTATAAGCACAGATACGCAGTATTTT; d_call: -; v_call: TRBV4-3; clone_size: -; j_call: TRBJ2-3
cdr3_aa: CASSSDRGDLDTQYF; cdr3_nt: TGCGCCAGCAGCTCGGACAGGGGAGATCTGGATACGCAGTATTTT; d_call: TRBD1; v_call: TRBV5-1; clone_size: -; j_call: TRBJ2-3
cdr3_aa: CARRQTGANEQFF; cdr3_nt: TGTGCCAGGAGACAGACAGGGGCGAATGAGCAGTTCTTC; d_call: TRBD1; v_call: TRBV2; clone_size: -; j_call: TRBJ2-1
cdr3_aa: CASSFRGADTQYF; cdr3_nt: TGTGCCAGCAGCTTCAGGGGTGCGGATACGCAGTATTTT; d_call: -; v_call: TRBV7-9; clone_size: -; j_call: TRBJ2-3
cdr3_aa: CASSFTIAYEQFF; cdr3_nt: TGTGCCAGCAGTTTCACTATAGCCTATGAGCAGTTCTTC; d_call: -; v_call: TRBV27; clone_size: -; j_call: TRBJ2-1
cdr3_aa: CASSSVASYGYTF; cdr3_nt: TGTGCCAGCAGTTCAGTGGCCAGCTATGGCTACACCTTC; d_call: -; v_call: TRBV6-5; clone_size: -; j_call: TRBJ1-2
cdr3_aa: CASSLAGGIDTQYF; cdr3_nt: TGTGCCAGCAGCTTAGCGGGAGGCATAGATACGCAGTATTTT; d_call: -; v_call: TRBV7-2; clone_size: -; j_call: TRBJ2-3
cdr3_aa: CASSGGGSSYNEQFF; cdr3_nt: TGTGCCAGCAGTGGAGGCGGGAGCTCCTACAATGAGCAGTTCTTC; d_call: TRBD2; v_call: TRBV2; clone_size: -; j_call: TRBJ2-1
cdr3_aa: CASSRGTDLNYGYTF; cdr3_nt: TGTGCCAGCAGCCGTGGGACAGACCTTAACTATGGCTACACCTTC; d_call: TRBD1; v_call: TRBV7-9; clone_size: -; j_call: TRBJ1-2
cdr3_aa: CASSRTSGPGDTQYF; cdr3_nt: TGCGCCAGCAGCCGGACTAGCGGACCAGGGGATACGCAGTATTTT; d_call: TRBD2; v_call: TRBV5-1; clone_size: -; j_call: TRBJ2-3
cdr3_aa: CASTSQVPHEQYF; cdr3_nt: TGTGCCAGCACGAGCCAGGTTCCCCACGAGCAGTACTTC; d_call: -; v_call: TRBV12-3/TRBV12-4; clone_size: -; j_call: TRBJ2-7
cdr3_aa: CASSQEARVTGELFF; cdr3_nt: TGTGCCAGCAGCCAAGAGGCCAGGGTCACCGGGGAGCTGTTTTTT; d_call: -; v_call: TRBV3-1/TRBV3-2; clone_size: -; j_call: TRBJ2-2
cdr3_aa: CASKVAGSYGYTF; cdr3_nt: TGTGCCAGCAAGGTTGCGGGCAGCTATGGCTACACCTTC; d_call: -; v_call: TRBV6-5; clone_size: -; j_call: TRBJ1-2